This T cell receptor beta chain was found in a study of human T cells and chemical hapten exposure. Study results and caveats: The donor cohort had alopecia, so its immune response may not match that of healthy people.

This clonotype was counted between two and nine times. Antigen specificity is unknown. Time point given: patch test 2, 6 weeks after DPC sensitization. Treatment of the sample: therapeutic diphenylcyclopropenone sensitization with weekly scalp DPC. Sequencing started from total RNA isolated from unfractionated whole blood. The CDR3 runs 14 residues. The V and J ends lost 6 bases and 4 bases respectively, with 15 bases between them. TCRdb passed the RACE reads through MiXCR, listing each CDR3 protein once. The repertoire holds 85,000 to 95,000 distinct CDR3 sequences, with approximately 10% as singletons.

This specimen was whole blood, taken in connection with sensitization to the hapten diphenylcyclopropenone (DPC). The sequence came from a man aged 40-49 years with alopecia areata. Some clones in this sample may be carry-over from other donors' samples. V usage is TRBV12-3 or TRBV12-4 and J usage is TRBJ1-1; D perhaps matches TRBD1 (6 bases). CDR3 DNA sequence: TGTGCCAGCAGCTTCAGAACAGGGTCCACTGAAGCTTTCTTT. It codes for CASSFRTGSTEAFF.